These 15 T cell receptor beta chains were all obtained from the same sample, sequenced in a study of blood T cell repertoires in COVID-19. Using immunoSEQ multiplex PCR, the repertoire was profiled, and TCRdb retains in-frame clones only, with some absent. Of around 26,000 clones in the sample, roughly 90% are singletons; the top ten hold 2% to 3%. Sequencing was performed on peripheral blood. All receptors derive from a human donor in a cohort sampled during active COVID-19.

Written as DNA, the CDR3 is TGTGCCACCAGCAGTGACAGGCTCTACAATGAGCAGTTCTTC. Encoded protein: CATSSDRLYNEQFF. The genes are TRBV15 and TRBJ2-1, with D maybe TRBD1 (6 bases). Germline V CDR1 and CDR2: LNHNV, YYDKDF (reference sequence). The V end lost 3 bases, the J end lost 3 bases, and 9 bases lay between the germline ends. The CDR3 has 14 amino acids.

V and J are TRBV19 and TRBJ2-3, with 11 nucleotides matching TRBD2. CDR1 and CDR2 from the germline V gene are LNHDA and SQIVND (reference sequence). The CDR3 length is 14 residues. The trim removed 8 bases at V and 2 bases at J, leaving 3 bases unmatched. In nucleotides, the CDR3 is TGTGCCAGTCAGACTAGCGGGGCCACAGATACGCAGTATTTT. This gives the protein CASQTSGATDTQYF.

The CDR3 loop reads CASSEPTAQYF. For the CDR3, the DNA is TGTGCCAGCAGTGAACCCACGGCGCAGTATTTT. The chain links TRBV6-1 to TRBJ2-3; D gene uncertain. Trimming left V 2 bases short and J 10 bases short, with 7 bases between. CDR3 length: 11 amino acids. Germline V gene lookup returns CDR1 MNHNS and CDR2 SASEGT.

The V gene is TRBV6-1, the J gene TRBJ2-3; 7 bases align to TRBD2. V gave up 4 bases and J gave up 2 bases; unmatched junction bases: 12. The CDR3 spans 17 residues. Germline assignment: CDR1 MNHNS and CDR2 SASEGT. This CDR3 reads CASSALLGAGTTDTQYF. The CDR3 DNA sequence: TGTGCCAGCAGTGCCCTTTTGGGAGCGGGGACCACAGATACGCAGTATTTT.

This clone showed up just once. The J gene is TRBJ1-5, the V gene TRBV19, with D possibly being TRBD1 (5 bases). Germline V gene data show CDR1 as LNHDA and CDR2 as SQIVND (reference sequence). Trimming took off 7 bases at V and 0 bases at J, with 25 bases between the two ends. CDR3 length equals 19 residues. CDR3 sequence reads: CASMRGTLTRTYSNQPQHF. In nucleotides, the CDR3 is TGTGCCAGTATGCGGGGGACTCTTACCAGAACTTATAGCAATCAGCCCCAGCATTTT.

J is TRBJ1-2 and V is TRBV6-6, with a weak D call TRBD1 (5 bases). Germline V gives CDR1 MNHNY, CDR2 SVGAGI (reference sequence). This CDR3 is built from 12 residues. V was trimmed by 6 bases and J by 2 bases, leaving 7 bases between them. The CDR3 DNA is TGTGCCAGCAGCCAGGGAAACTATGGCTACACCTTC. Its translation: CASSQGNYGYTF.

The rearrangement joins TRBV9 to TRBJ2-6; 8 bases line up with TRBD2. V lost 6 bases and J lost 0; bases outside the gene matches: 20. Germline loops: CDR1 SGDLS, CDR2 YYNGEE. The CDR3 spans 21 residues. The CDR3 loop is CASTSSGGHSGVTSGANVLTF. CDR3 bases: TGTGCCAGCACTTCCTCCGGGGGGCATAGCGGGGTTACCTCTGGGGCCAACGTCCTGACTTTC.

The chain carries TRBV5-1 and TRBJ2-1, with a tentative D call TRBD1 (6 bases). The germline V gene has CDR1 SGHRS and CDR2 YFSETQ. The V gene lost 2 bases and the J gene lost 8 bases, with 14 bases spanning the gap. CDR3 length: 14 residues. CDR3 sequence: CASSLGQPGDEQFF. The CDR3 DNA reads as TGCGCCAGCAGCTTAGGACAGCCGGGCGATGAGCAGTTCTTC.

The chain employs TRBV3-1 (or the pseudogene TRBV3-2) and TRBJ1-1; no definite D call. There are 16 residues in the CDR3. The V gene lost 0 bases and the J gene lost 2 bases, with 13 bases spanning the gap. Germline values: CDR1 LGHDT, CDR2 YNNKEL (reference sequence). The CDR3 DNA reads TGTGCCAGCAGCCAAGACTTGGGCGGGATTAACACTGAAGCTTTCTTT. Its translation is CASSQDLGGINTEAFF.

This chain connects TRBV7-9 to TRBJ2-2; weak D call: TRBD1 (5 bases). Per germline, CDR1 SEHNR and CDR2 FQNEAQ (reference sequence). The CDR3 loop spans 15 amino acids. The germline V and J ends were trimmed by 2 bases and 4 bases, with 11 bases remaining between them. The CDR3 loop is CASSLSSGSTGELFF. The CDR3, as DNA: TGTGCCAGCAGCTTAAGTTCAGGGTCCACCGGGGAGCTGTTTTTT.

This chain uses TRBV4-2 with TRBJ1-2; D is perhaps TRBD1 (5 bases). This CDR3 region has 17 residues. The V end was cut by 0 bases, the J end by 4 bases, with 18 bases between. CDR1 and CDR2 from the germline V gene are LGHNA and YNFKEQ. Here the CDR3 reads CASSQEIGGGGLYGYTF. CDR3 nucleotides: TGTGCCAGCAGCCAAGAGATCGGGGGGGGTGGGCTCTATGGCTACACCTTC.

The CDR3 DNA follows: TGTGCTACCGAGTTGGAGGGCACAGATACGCAGTATTTT. This translates into CATELEGTDTQYF. V and J are TRBV12-5 and TRBJ2-3, with D possibly TRBD2 on 5 matching bases. The CDR3 sequence is 13 residues long. Trimming stripped 10 bases from V and 1 base from J, with 12 bases between. CDR1 and CDR2 from the germline V gene are LGHNT and FRNRAP.

The chain is built from TRBV15 and TRBJ1-4; tentatively, D is TRBD1 (5 bases). CDR3 length: 17 amino acids. Germline lookup yields CDR1 LNHNV and CDR2 YYDKDF (reference sequence). The V end lost 0 bases, the J end lost 5 bases, and 16 bases lay between the germline ends. CDR3 sequence (DNA): TGTGCCACCAGCAGAGATTGGAGCCAGGGTTTAAATGAAAAACTGTTTTTT. Translating it yields CATSRDWSQGLNEKLFF.

This chain connects TRBV5-4 to TRBJ2-2, with D perhaps TRBD1 (5 bases). The germline V gene has CDR1 SGHNT and CDR2 YYREEE (reference sequence). The CDR3 contains 13 residues. V shed 1 base and J shed 8 bases, with 9 bases lying between them. CDR3 nucleotide sequence: TGTGCCAGCAGCTTGCCAGGGAATGGGGAGCTGTTTTTT. Protein product: CASSLPGNGELFF.

The chain joins TRBV5-5 to TRBJ1-1; no clear D. V was clipped by 2 bases and J by 14 bases, with 16 bases between them. This CDR3 region has 12 residues. Germline V gene sequence: CDR1 SGHKS, CDR2 YYEKEE (reference sequence). For the CDR3, the DNA is TGTGCCAGCAGCTTCGACACCTCCGGTCTCTTCTTT. Protein product: CASSFDTSGLFF.